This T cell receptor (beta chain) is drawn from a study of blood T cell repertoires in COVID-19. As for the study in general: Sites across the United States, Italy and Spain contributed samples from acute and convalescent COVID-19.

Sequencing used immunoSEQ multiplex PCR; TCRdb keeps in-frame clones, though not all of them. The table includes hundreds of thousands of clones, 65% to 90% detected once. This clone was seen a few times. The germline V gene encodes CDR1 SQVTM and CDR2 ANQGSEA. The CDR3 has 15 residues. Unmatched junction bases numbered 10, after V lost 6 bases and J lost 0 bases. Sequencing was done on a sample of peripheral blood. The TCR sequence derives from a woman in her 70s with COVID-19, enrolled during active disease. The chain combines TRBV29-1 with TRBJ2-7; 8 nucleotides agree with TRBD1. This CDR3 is CSVGRGRLSSYEQYF. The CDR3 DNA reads TGCAGCGTGGGCAGGGGGCGGTTGAGCTCCTACGAGCAGTACTTC.